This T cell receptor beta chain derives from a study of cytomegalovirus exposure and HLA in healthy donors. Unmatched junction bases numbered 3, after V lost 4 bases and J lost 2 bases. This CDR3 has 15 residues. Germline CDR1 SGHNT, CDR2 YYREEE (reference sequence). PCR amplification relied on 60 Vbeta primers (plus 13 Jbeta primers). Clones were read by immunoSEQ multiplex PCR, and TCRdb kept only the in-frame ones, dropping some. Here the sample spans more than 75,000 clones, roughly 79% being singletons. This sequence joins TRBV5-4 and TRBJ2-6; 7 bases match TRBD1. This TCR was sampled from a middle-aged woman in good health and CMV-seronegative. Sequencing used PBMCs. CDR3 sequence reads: CASSADRAGANVLTF. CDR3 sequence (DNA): TGTGCCAGCAGCGCAGACAGGGCTGGGGCCAACGTCCTGACTTTC.